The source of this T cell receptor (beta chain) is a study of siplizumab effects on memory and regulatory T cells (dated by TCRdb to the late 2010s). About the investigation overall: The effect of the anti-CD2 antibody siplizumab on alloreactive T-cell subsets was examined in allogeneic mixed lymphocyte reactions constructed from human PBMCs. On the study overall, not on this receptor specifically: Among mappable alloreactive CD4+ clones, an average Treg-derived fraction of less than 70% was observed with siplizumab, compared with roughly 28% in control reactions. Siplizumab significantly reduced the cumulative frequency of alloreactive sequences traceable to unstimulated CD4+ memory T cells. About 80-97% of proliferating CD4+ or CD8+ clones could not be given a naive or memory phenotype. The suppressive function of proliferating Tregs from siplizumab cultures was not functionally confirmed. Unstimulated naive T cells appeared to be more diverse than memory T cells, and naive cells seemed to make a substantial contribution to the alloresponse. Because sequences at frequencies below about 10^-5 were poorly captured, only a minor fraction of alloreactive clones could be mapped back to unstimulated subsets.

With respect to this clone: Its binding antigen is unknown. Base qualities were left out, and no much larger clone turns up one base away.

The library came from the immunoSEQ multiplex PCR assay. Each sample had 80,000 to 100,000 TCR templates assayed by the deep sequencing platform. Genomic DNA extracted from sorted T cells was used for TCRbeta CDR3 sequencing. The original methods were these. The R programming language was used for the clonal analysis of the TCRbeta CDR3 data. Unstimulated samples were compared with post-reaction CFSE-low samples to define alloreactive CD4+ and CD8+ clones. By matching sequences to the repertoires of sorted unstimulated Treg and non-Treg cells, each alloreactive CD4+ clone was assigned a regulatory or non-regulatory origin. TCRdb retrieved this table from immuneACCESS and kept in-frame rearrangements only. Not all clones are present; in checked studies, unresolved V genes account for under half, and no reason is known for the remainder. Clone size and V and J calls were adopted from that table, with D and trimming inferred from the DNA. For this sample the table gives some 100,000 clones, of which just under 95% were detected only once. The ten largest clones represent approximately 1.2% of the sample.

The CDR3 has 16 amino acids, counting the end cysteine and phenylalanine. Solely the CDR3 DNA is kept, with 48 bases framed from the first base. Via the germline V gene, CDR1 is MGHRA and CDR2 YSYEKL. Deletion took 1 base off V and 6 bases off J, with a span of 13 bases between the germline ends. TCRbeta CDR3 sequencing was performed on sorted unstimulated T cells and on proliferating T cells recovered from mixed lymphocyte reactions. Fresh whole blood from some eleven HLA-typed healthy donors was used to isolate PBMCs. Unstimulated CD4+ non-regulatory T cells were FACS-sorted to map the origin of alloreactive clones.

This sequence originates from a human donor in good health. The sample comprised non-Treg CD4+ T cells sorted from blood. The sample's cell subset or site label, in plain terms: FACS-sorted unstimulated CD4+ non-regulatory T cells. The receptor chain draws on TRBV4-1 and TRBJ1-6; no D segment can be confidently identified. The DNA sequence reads TGCGCCAGCAGCCAAGTACCTCGGGGAAGTAATTCACCCCTCCACTTT. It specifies CASSQVPRGSNSPLHF.